This T cell receptor beta chain was observed in a study of blood T cell repertoires in COVID-19. Study-wide context: Sample material is recorded as cDNA or gDNA derived from T cells, B-cell-depleted T cells, or PBMCs.

The trim removed 8 bases at V and 6 bases at J, leaving 9 bases unmatched. CDR1 and CDR2 from the germline V gene are WNHNN and SYGVQD (reference sequence). The CDR3 runs 13 residues. Sequenced by immunoSEQ multiplex PCR; TCRdb stores in-frame clones only, minus some. The sample records around 19,000 clones, approximately 79% being singletons. The clonotype originates from an elderly man with acute or convalescent COVID-19. J is TRBJ1-1 and V is TRBV10-1; 7 bases are a match to TRBD1. The sequenced sample was peripheral blood. The DNA of the CDR3 is TGCGCCAGCCGTGGACAGGCCGATTCTGAAGCTTTCTTT. This encodes CASRGQADSEAFF.